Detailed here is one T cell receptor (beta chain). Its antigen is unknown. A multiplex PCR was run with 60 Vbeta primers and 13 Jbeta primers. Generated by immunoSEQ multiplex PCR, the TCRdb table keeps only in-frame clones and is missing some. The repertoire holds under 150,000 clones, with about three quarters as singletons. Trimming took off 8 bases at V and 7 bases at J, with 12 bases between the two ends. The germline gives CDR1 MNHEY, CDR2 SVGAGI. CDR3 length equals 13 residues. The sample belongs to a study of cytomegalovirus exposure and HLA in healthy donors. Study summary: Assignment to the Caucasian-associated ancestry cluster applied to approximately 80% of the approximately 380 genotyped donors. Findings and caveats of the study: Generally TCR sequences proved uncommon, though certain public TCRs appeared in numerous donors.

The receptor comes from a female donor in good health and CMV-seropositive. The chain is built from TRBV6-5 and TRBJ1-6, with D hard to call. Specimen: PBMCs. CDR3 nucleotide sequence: TGTGCCAGCGGACGGGAGACGAATTCACCCCTCCACTTT. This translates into CASGRETNSPLHF.